Listed here are 27 T cell receptor beta chains from one sample, sequenced in a study of cytomegalovirus exposure and HLA in healthy donors (dated by TCRdb to 2016 to 2017). The library was produced with the immunoSEQ multiplex PCR assay. For the multiplex PCR, a mixture combining 60 forward primers for TCR Vbeta segments and 13 reverse primers for TCR Jbeta segments was used. Imported from immuneACCESS, the table was reduced by TCRdb to in-frame sequences with V and J called. These copies leave out some clones; in studies compared against another copy, an unresolved V gene accounts for under half, and the cause of the remainder is not known. The sample table holds tens of thousands of clones, of which roughly four fifths were seen once. 1.5% to 2% of the sample lies in the top ten. The sequenced sample consisted of PBMCs. Source of these receptors: a man younger than 35 in good health and CMV-seronegative.

This clone is a singleton in its sample. The J gene is TRBJ1-1, the V gene TRBV7-3; no definite D call. V was cut by 3 bases and J by 4 bases, with 9 bases left in between. Germline V lookup: CDR1 SGHTA, CDR2 FQGTGA. The CDR3 runs to 13 residues. CDR3 DNA sequence: TGTGCCAGCAGCTTCTCGGAGACCACTGAAGCTTTCTTT. Amino acid sequence: CASSFSETTEAFF.

The rearrangement uses TRBV6-5 and TRBJ1-1; 8 positions agree with TRBD1. CDR1 MNHEY and CDR2 SVGAGI come from the germline V gene. V lost 4 bases to trimming and J lost 4 bases; unmatched junction nucleotides: 2. The length of the CDR3 is 13 residues. The CDR3 DNA follows: TGTGCCAGCAGTTCCACAGGGGGCACTGAAGCTTTCTTT. Translated, it gives CASSSTGGTEAFF.

This clone was found a few times. V and J are TRBV5-8 and TRBJ1-5; D unclear. There are 17 residues in the CDR3. The germline V gene has CDR1 SGHTS and CDR2 YDEGEE. V gave up 6 bases and J gave up 6 bases, with 25 bases separating them. DNA for the CDR3: TGTGCCAGCAACCCAGCCCCTAGGGAGACTTCCGGTCAGCCCCAGCATTTT. Its protein product is CASNPAPRETSGQPQHF.

The chain recombines TRBV28 with TRBJ1-2; no clear D. Trimming left V 4 bases short and J 3 bases short, with 6 bases between. Germline V gene sequence: CDR1 MDHEN, CDR2 SYDVKM. The CDR3 consists of 12 residues. The CDR3 nucleotides read TGTGCCAGCAGTTCCGGAGACTATGGCTACACCTTC. The encoded protein is CASSSGDYGYTF.

The chain combines TRBV9 with TRBJ2-7, with 9 bases lining up with TRBD1. The CDR3 covers 15 residues. Trimming removed 5 bases from V and 3 bases from J; junction bases left unmatched: 9. CDR1 and CDR2 (germline): SGDLS, YYNGEE. As DNA, the CDR3 is TGTGCCAGCAGTCAAGACAGGGGGTATCTCTACGAGCAGTACTTC. It codes for CASSQDRGYLYEQYF.

This clone was seen a single time. This sequence joins TRBV7-9 and TRBJ2-7; a weak D match, TRBD1 (6 bases). The CDR3 is 16 amino acids. Between the trimmed V and J ends, which lost 5 bases and 2 bases, there was a span of 19 bases. The germline V gene has CDR1 SEHNR and CDR2 FQNEAQ (reference sequence). CDR3 sequence: CASSPGGQPGAYEQYF. The CDR3 nucleotides are TGTGCCAGCAGCCCCGGAGGACAGCCGGGCGCCTACGAGCAGTACTTC.

The chain uses TRBV30 and TRBJ2-7, with 9 bases identical to TRBD1. The ends lost 3 bases at V and 12 bases at J; junction bases unmatched: 9. The CDR3 spans 12 residues. The germline V gene has CDR1 GTSNPN and CDR2 SVGIG (reference sequence). The CDR3 here is CAWSPGTGLRYF. In DNA form, the CDR3 reads TGTGCCTGGAGCCCAGGGACAGGGCTTCGGTACTTC. Full variable domain (missing parts from reference TRBV30 and TRBJ2-7): SQTIHQWPATLVQPVGSPLSLECTVEGTSNPNLYWYRQAAGRGLQLLFYSVGIGQISSEVPQNLSASRPQDRQFILSSKKLLLSDSGFYLCAWSPGTGLRYFGPGTRLTVT.

The V and J genes are TRBV11-2 and TRBJ2-2; maybe TRBD2 (5 bases). CDR1 is SGHAT and CDR2 is FQNNGV in the germline V gene. CDR3 size: 15 residues. Trimming took 5 bases from V and 5 from J, leaving 15 bases between them. This chain's CDR3 is CASSVLRRRTGELFF. CDR3 nucleotides: TGTGCCAGCAGCGTATTAAGGAGGAGAACCGGGGAGCTGTTTTTT. The full variable domain, completed using reference TRBV11-2 and TRBJ2-2, is EAGVAQSPRYKIIEKRQSVAFWCNPISGHATLYWYQQILGQGPKLLIQFQNNGVVDDSQLPKDRFSAERLKGVDSTLKIQPAKLEDSAVYLCASSVLRRRTGELFFGEGSRLTVL.

The rearrangement uses TRBV28 and TRBJ2-7; D is undetermined. This CDR3 spans 11 amino acids. V was shortened by 5 bases and J by 4 bases, with 6 bases between the two germline ends. Germline V gene sequence: CDR1 MDHEN, CDR2 SYDVKM. The CDR3 loop reads CASSRYYEQYF. The CDR3 DNA is TGTGCCAGCAGTCGGTATTACGAGCAGTACTTC.

The chain is built from TRBV6-5 and TRBJ1-2; 12 bases align to TRBD1. Germline CDR1 MNHEY, CDR2 SVGAGI. J was trimmed by 8 bases and V by 5 bases; bases with no gene match: 9. CDR3 length: 15 residues. The chain's CDR3 is CASSTSGQGAGGYTF. DNA for the CDR3: TGTGCCAGCAGTACATCGGGACAGGGGGCTGGGGGCTACACCTTC.

This clone appeared a few times. J is TRBJ2-7 and V is TRBV30; 7 nucleotides agree with TRBD2. This CDR3 has 15 amino acids. The germline CDR1 and CDR2 sequences are GTSNPN and SVGIG (reference sequence). J gave up 3 bases and V 0 bases, and 8 bases lay outside the gene matches. CDR3 sequence: CAWSVRRLADYEQYF. DNA for the CDR3: TGTGCCTGGAGTGTAAGAAGGCTAGCGGACTACGAGCAGTACTTC.

V gene TRBV4-1 combines with J gene TRBJ2-7; 12 bases are a match to TRBD1. Germline assignment: CDR1 MGHRA and CDR2 YSYEKL. Trimming at V came to 1 base and at J to 7 bases, leaving 8 bases not matched to a gene. The length of the CDR3 is 16 residues. The CDR3 reads CASSQGPGQGAGEQYF. The CDR3 DNA is TGCGCCAGCAGCCAAGGCCCGGGACAGGGGGCGGGAGAGCAGTACTTC.

The chain uses TRBV7-9 and TRBJ2-7; no reliable D call. Trimming shortened V by 3 bases and J by 7 bases, and 10 bases separated the two germline ends. CDR3 length equals 12 residues. Germline values: CDR1 SEHNR, CDR2 FQNEAQ (reference sequence). The CDR3 DNA reads as TGTGCCAGCAGCTTCTTCCAGGAAGAGCAGTACTTC. Residues: CASSFFQEEQYF.

The chain uses TRBV7-2 and TRBJ2-2; TRBD2 aligns across 10 bases. This CDR3 is 18 amino acids long. The V gene's germline CDR1 is SGHTA and CDR2 FQGNSA. Trimming removed 1 base from V and 6 bases from J; junction bases left unmatched: 11. This CDR3 is CASSLVLSAGGIAGELFF. The CDR3 nucleotides are TGTGCCAGCAGCTTAGTTCTTTCAGCGGGGGGGATAGCCGGGGAGCTGTTTTTT.

The chain joins TRBV5-4 to TRBJ2-5, with D unresolved. V was pared by 1 base and J by 3 bases, with 10 bases between. CDR3 length: 14 amino acids. Germline V CDR1 and CDR2: SGHNT, YYREEE (reference sequence). CDR3 sequence: CASSLKTTKETQYF. DNA for the CDR3: TGTGCCAGCAGCTTGAAAACGACAAAAGAGACCCAGTACTTC.

The chain employs TRBV19 and TRBJ1-2; 7 nucleotides align to TRBD1. After removal of 5 bases from V and 8 bases from J, the junction contained 11 bases not matched to a gene. The CDR3 extends over 14 amino acids. Germline V lookup: CDR1 LNHDA, CDR2 SQIVND (reference sequence). CDR3 sequence reads: CASSSLDRAPGYTF. Here the CDR3 DNA reads TGTGCCAGTAGTTCCCTCGACAGGGCTCCCGGCTACACCTTC.

Of note for this clone: The junction departs from germline at one end; a sequencing error may be responsible. The rearrangement uses TRBV7-7 and TRBJ2-1; 8 bases agree with TRBD1. The CDR3 contains 15 residues. Germline V gives CDR1 SSHAT, CDR2 FNYEAQ (reference sequence). CDR3: CASSFQDRVVDEQFF. The CDR3 region has the DNA TGTGCTAGCAGCTTCCAGGACAGGGTGGTCGATGAGCAGTTCTTC.

This chain connects TRBV5-5 to TRBJ1-1; TRBD1 is a possible D gene (5 bases). CDR1 SGHKS and CDR2 YYEKEE come from the germline V gene (reference sequence). CDR3 length equals 15 residues. The ends were cut back, 0 bases at V and 1 base at J, with 10 bases in the middle. The CDR3 loop reads CASSLALGANTEAFF. CDR3 coding DNA: TGTGCCAGCAGCTTGGCTTTAGGGGCGAACACTGAAGCTTTCTTT.

This chain joins TRBV18 and TRBJ2-3; unclear D gene. The CDR3 is 11 amino acids. CDR1 is KGHSH, CDR2 LQKENI, per germline. The V end was cut by 3 bases, the J end by 6 bases, with 4 bases between. This chain's CDR3 is CASSPSDTQYF. The CDR3 region has the DNA TGTGCCAGCTCACCCTCGGATACGCAGTATTTT. The entire variable domain, with the rest obtained from reference TRBV18 and TRBJ2-3, is as follows: NAGVMQNPRHLVRRRGQEARLRCSPMKGHSHVYWYRQLPEEGLKFMVYLQKENIIDESGMPKERFSAEFPKEGPSILRIQQVVRGDSAAYFCASSPSDTQYFGPGTRLTVL.

The chain uses TRBV19 and TRBJ1-5; TRBD1 matches at 8 bases. The CDR3 loop spans 15 amino acids. V lost 2 bases, J lost 6 bases, and 6 bases stayed unmatched. CDR1 LNHDA and CDR2 SQIVND come from the germline V gene (reference sequence). This CDR3 is CASSILTGVGQPQHF. As DNA, the CDR3 is TGTGCCAGTAGTATATTGACAGGGGTTGGTCAGCCCCAGCATTTT.

This clone was counted between two and nine times. The rearrangement joins TRBV28 to TRBJ2-1; 9 bases align to TRBD1. CDR1 MDHEN and CDR2 SYDVKM come from the germline V gene. The CDR3 extends over 15 amino acids. The trim removed 3 bases at V and 4 bases at J, leaving 4 bases unmatched. The CDR3 region has the DNA TGTGCCAGCAGTTTCCCGGGACAGGGATACAATGAGCAGTTCTTC. Protein sequence: CASSFPGQGYNEQFF.

V and J are TRBV7-2 and TRBJ2-1; a weak D match, TRBD2 (5 bases). The CDR3 length is 15 residues. The germline gives CDR1 SGHTA, CDR2 FQGNSA. V was trimmed by 3 bases and J by 0 bases, leaving 9 bases between them. In DNA, the CDR3 is TGTGCCAGCAGCTTCTCGGGGAGCTCCTACAATGAGCAGTTCTTC. Its protein product is CASSFSGSSYNEQFF.

This chain joins TRBV4-3 and TRBJ1-3; possibly TRBD1 for D (5 bases). Germline V CDR1 and CDR2: LGHNA, YSLEER. Trimming took off 4 bases at V and 0 bases at J, with 10 bases between the two ends. The CDR3 totals 15 residues. The CDR3 coding sequence is TGCGCCAGCAGCCCTGCGGGGCGCTCTGGAAACACCATATATTTT. Its protein product is CASSPAGRSGNTIYF.

The CDR3 DNA is TGTGCCAGCAGTTCATACGGGAAGAACACTGAAGCTTTCTTT. Its protein product is CASSSYGKNTEAFF. The chain has TRBV28 and TRBJ1-1; D not certain. The CDR3 length is 14 residues. With 4 bases removed from V and 1 base from J, the gap between germline ends came to 10 bases. Germline CDR1 MDHEN, CDR2 SYDVKM.

In its sample, this clone was seen once. The gene calls are TRBV5-4 and TRBJ2-1; D is uncertain. Trimming took off 3 bases at V and 9 bases at J, with 13 bases between the two ends. Germline-derived CDR1 and CDR2 are SGHNT and YYREEE (reference sequence). The length of the CDR3 is 13 residues. CDR3 DNA sequence: TGTGCCAGCAGCTCAGACCCAGGCATTGAGCAGTTCTTC. This encodes CASSSDPGIEQFF. The full variable domain, rest sourced from reference TRBV5-4 and TRBJ2-1, is ETGVTQSPTHLIKTRGQQVTLRCSSQSGHNTVSWYQQALGQGPQFIFQYYREEENGRGNFPPRFSGLQFPNYSSELNVNALELDDSALYLCASSSDPGIEQFFGPGTRLTVL.

The chain uses TRBV5-6 and TRBJ2-1, with 8 bases aligning to TRBD1. Germline values: CDR1 SGHDT, CDR2 YYEEEE. The J segment lost 0 bases and the V segment lost 5 bases, leaving 10 bases of the junction unmatched. The CDR3 extends over 17 amino acids. The CDR3 DNA sequence: TGTGCCAGCAGTCGGGAATGGGACAGGAGCTCCTACAATGAGCAGTTCTTC. Its translation: CASSREWDRSSYNEQFF.

V usage is TRBV11-3 and J usage is TRBJ2-2; a weak D match, TRBD2 (5 bases). The CDR3 length is 14 residues. In germline, CDR1 is SGHNT, CDR2 YENEEA. Trimming removed 1 base from V and 4 bases from J, with 7 bases in between. The DNA of the CDR3 is TGTGCCAGCAGCTTAGGGAGGCTCACCGGGGAGCTGTTTTTT. It codes for CASSLGRLTGELFF.